Listed here are 15 T cell receptor beta chains from one sample, sequenced in a study of regulatory T cells in long-lasting Graves disease. The time point: persistent/refractory GD, antithyroid drugs over 5 years with positive TRAb. TCR sequences were obtained from RNA taken from PBMCs. Combining iRepertoire HTBI primers with Arm-PCR of CDR3 regions, the authors built TCR beta libraries. TCRdb reprocessed the multiplex PCR reads with MiXCR, giving one entry per CDR3 protein. Of under 350,000 distinct CDR3 sequences listed, around 23% are singletons. The sample here was peripheral blood mononuclear cells (PBMCs), taken when the disease was refractory, from a patient treated with antithyroid drugs. The receptors derive from a female donor with Graves disease.

The sample holds many counts of this clonotype. This chain uses TRBV6-1 with TRBJ1-5; 8 nucleotides agree with TRBD1. This CDR3 has 15 residues. The ends lost 5 bases at V and 5 bases at J; junction bases unmatched: 8. Germline V gives CDR1 MNHNS, CDR2 SASEGT. The CDR3 DNA follows: TGTGCCAGCAGTCCACAGGGGGGTGAAGATCAGCCCCAGCATTTT. It yields the protein CASSPQGGEDQPQHF.

Comment on this clonotype: This clone may be a read error of a much larger clone one base away. V and J are TRBV2 and TRBJ2-5; 8 nucleotides line up with TRBD2. CDR3 size: 13 residues. Germline lookup yields CDR1 SNHLY and CDR2 FYNNEI. CDR3: CASNGGGQEIQYF. As DNA, the CDR3 is TGTGCCAGCAACGGGGGGGGACAAGAGATCCAGTACTTC.

The V and J genes are TRBV14 and TRBJ2-3; D uncertain. Germline CDR1 and CDR2: SGHDN and FVKESK. The CDR3 consists of 14 residues. V gave up 6 bases and J gave up 2 bases, with 12 bases separating them. The CDR3: CASSGRLYTDTQYF. CDR3 nucleotide sequence: TGTGCCAGCAGTGGACGGCTATACACAGATACGCAGTATTTT.

The chain has TRBV28 and TRBJ1-1; no clear D gene. V was cut by 4 bases and J by 10 bases, with 25 bases left in between. CDR1 is MDHEN, CDR2 SYDVKM, per germline. The length of the CDR3 is 16 residues. This CDR3 is CASSSPTGRVHEAAFF. The CDR3 nucleotides are TGTGCCAGCAGTTCTCCCACCGGACGGGTACATGAAGCAGCTTTCTTT. Variable domain in full (rest from reference TRBV28 and TRBJ1-1): DVKVTQSSRYLVKRTGEKVFLECVQDMDHENMFWYRQDPGLGLRLIYFSYDVKMKEKGDIPEGYSVSREKKERFSLILESASTNQTSMYLCASSSPTGRVHEAAFFGQGTRLTVV.

Points on this clonotype: A much bigger clone sits one base away, suggesting this may be a read error. This chain connects TRBV12-3 or TRBV12-4 to TRBJ2-2, with 10 bases fitting TRBD1. Trimming removed 11 bases from V and 7 bases from J; junction bases left unmatched: 7. The length of the CDR3 is 13 residues. Here the CDR3 reads CAGMGQGIGELFF. The DNA of the CDR3 is TGTGCCGGCATGGGACAGGGGATCGGGGAGCTGTTTTTT.

The chain recombines TRBV7-8 with TRBJ1-5, with 8 bases that match TRBD1. The CDR3 has 17 residues. Trimming cost V 1 base and J 5 bases; bases outside gene matches: 10. Germline assignment: CDR1 SGHVS and CDR2 FQNEAQ. The DNA of the CDR3 is TGTGCCAGCAGCTTAGGATTCAGGGGGCTTATCTATCAGCCCCAGCATTTT. It encodes CASSLGFRGLIYQPQHF.

This clonotype has at least ten counts. Mismatch with germline at one junction end may stem from a read error. The J gene is TRBJ1-6, the V gene TRBV15, with D possibly matching TRBD1 (5 bases). The germline gives CDR1 LNHNV, CDR2 YYDKDF (reference sequence). The CDR3 sequence is 14 residues long. CDR3 DNA: TGTGCCGCCAGCAGAGTTAGAGGGGATTCACCCCTCCACTTT. Protein sequence: CAASRVRGDSPLHF. The full variable domain, its missing parts supplied by reference TRBV15 and TRBJ1-6, is DAMVIQNPRYQVTQFGKPVTLSCSQTLNHNVMYWYQQKSSQAPKLLFHYYDKDFNNEADTPDNFQSRRPNTSFCFLDIRSPGLGDTAMYLCAASRVRGDSPLHFGNGTRLTVT.

The chain employs TRBV6-2 or TRBV6-3 and TRBJ2-4; TRBD2 aligns across 8 bases. Germline assignment: CDR1 MNHEY and CDR2 SVGEGT. The ends lost 7 bases at V and 5 bases at J; junction bases unmatched: 4. The length of the CDR3 is 13 residues. CDR3 region: CASTPGGENIQYF. The CDR3 nucleotides are TGTGCCAGCACCCCCGGGGGGGAAAACATTCAGTACTTC.

This clonotype was detected many times. V gene TRBV11-2 combines with J gene TRBJ2-7; TRBD1 agrees at 7 bases. Germline V CDR1 and CDR2: SGHAT, FQNNGV. V lost 6 bases, J lost 4 bases, and 9 bases stayed unmatched. CDR3 length: 14 residues. The CDR3 sequence is CASRNGGRGYEQYF. As DNA, the CDR3 is TGTGCCAGCAGAAACGGTGGCAGGGGGTACGAGCAGTACTTC.

This clonotype has at least ten counts. The V call is TRBV5-5, the J call TRBJ2-7; no firm D call. Trimming took 2 bases from V and 0 from J, leaving 18 bases between them. Germline values: CDR1 SGHKS, CDR2 YYEKEE (reference sequence). The CDR3 has 17 residues. The CDR3 reads CASSFLPGYADSYEQYF. The CDR3 region has the DNA TGTGCCAGCAGCTTTCTCCCAGGCTACGCGGACTCCTACGAGCAGTACTTC.

This sequence joins TRBV2 and TRBJ2-3; TRBD2 agrees at 9 bases. Unmatched junction bases numbered 2, after V lost 4 bases and J lost 0 bases. Germline-derived CDR1 and CDR2 are SNHLY and FYNNEI. The CDR3 runs 15 residues. CDR3 nucleotide sequence: TGTGCCAGCAGTGTTACTAGCGGGAGCACAGATACGCAGTATTTT. Amino acids: CASSVTSGSTDTQYF.

This clonotype was picked up a small number of times. The rearrangement uses TRBV7-2 and TRBJ1-3; D is undetermined. Germline CDR1 reads SGHTA; CDR2 reads FQGNSA. There are 14 residues in the CDR3. V shed 5 bases and J shed 0 bases, with 8 bases lying between them. CDR3 residues: CASSPVHSGNTIYF. The CDR3 DNA reads TGTGCCAGCAGCCCCGTTCACTCTGGAAACACCATATATTTT. The variable domain in full, completed from reference TRBV7-2 and TRBJ1-3, reads GAGVSQSPSNKVTEKGKDVELRCDPISGHTALYWYRQSLGQGLEFLIYFQGNSAPDKSGLPSDRFSAERTGGSVSTLTIQRTQQEDSAVYLCASSPVHSGNTIYFGEGSWLTVV.

The chain joins TRBV28 to TRBJ1-4, with 9 bases aligning to TRBD1. The V segment lost 7 bases and the J segment 2 bases; nucleotides outside the gene matches: 14. The length of the CDR3 is 18 residues. CDR1 and CDR2 from the germline V gene are MDHEN and SYDVKM. The CDR3 bases are TGTGCCAGCAAACAGCCGGGACAGGGAAGATCGACTAATGAAAAACTGTTTTTT. Protein sequence: CASKQPGQGRSTNEKLFF.

V usage is TRBV11-2 and J usage is TRBJ2-7; 9 bases fit TRBD1. The germline gives CDR1 SGHAT, CDR2 FQNNGV. V shed 7 bases and J 3 bases; nucleotides not matched to a gene: 7. The CDR3 covers 14 residues. The CDR3 region has the DNA TGTGCCAGCAACCGGGACAGGGTACACTACGAGCAGTACTTC. This encodes CASNRDRVHYEQYF.

This clonotype was counted once. V gene TRBV5-1 combines with J gene TRBJ2-2; 10 bases are shared with TRBD1. After removal of 0 bases from V and 4 bases from J, the junction contained 12 bases not matched to a gene. CDR3 size: 19 residues. The germline CDR1 and CDR2 sequences are SGHRS and YFSETQ. CDR3 sequence: CASSLAGTGVTFATGELFF. The CDR3 DNA reads as TGCGCCAGCAGCTTGGCCGGGACAGGGGTCACTTTCGCCACCGGGGAGCTGTTTTTT.